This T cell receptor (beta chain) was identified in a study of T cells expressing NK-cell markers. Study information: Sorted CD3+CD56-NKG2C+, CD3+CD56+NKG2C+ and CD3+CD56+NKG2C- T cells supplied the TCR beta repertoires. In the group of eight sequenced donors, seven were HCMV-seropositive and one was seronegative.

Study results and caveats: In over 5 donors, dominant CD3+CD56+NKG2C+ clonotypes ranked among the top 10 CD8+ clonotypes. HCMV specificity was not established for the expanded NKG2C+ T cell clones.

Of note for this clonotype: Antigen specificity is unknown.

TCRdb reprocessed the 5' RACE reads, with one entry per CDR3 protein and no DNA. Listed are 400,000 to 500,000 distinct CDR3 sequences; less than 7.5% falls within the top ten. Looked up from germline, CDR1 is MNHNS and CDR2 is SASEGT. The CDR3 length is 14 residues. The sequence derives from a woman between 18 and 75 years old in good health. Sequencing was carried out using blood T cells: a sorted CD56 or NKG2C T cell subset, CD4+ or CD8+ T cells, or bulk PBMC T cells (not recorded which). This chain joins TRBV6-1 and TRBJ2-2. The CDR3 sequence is CASSGFTNTGELFF.